Below are 5 T cell receptor beta chains sequenced from a single sample in a study of OX40 agonist ivuxolimab in advanced cancers. The library was prepared using the immunoSEQ multiplex PCR assay. Entries here come from immuneACCESS through TCRdb and include only in-frame sequences with V and J called. Some clones fail to appear in such tables; in the studies checked, an unresolved V gene covers under half of the shortfall, and the cause of the remainder is unknown. Present in this sample are 79,000 or so clones, almost 85% of which were seen just once. Approximately 0.65% of the sample is held by the ten biggest clonotypes. Here the sequenced sample was CD4+ or CD8+ T cells sorted from blood, taken in a trial of the OX40 agonist ivuxolimab. These TCRs come from an adult with an advanced solid tumor such as melanoma, head and neck, liver or kidney cancer.

J is TRBJ2-7 and V is TRBV7-2, with a possible D match to TRBD1 (5 bases). The CDR3 spans 15 residues. V gave up 5 bases and J gave up 2 bases, with 16 bases separating them. CDR1 SGHTA and CDR2 FQGNSA come from the germline V gene. The CDR3 DNA reads as TGTGCCAGCAGCCAAGGTGGCAGGGAACCCTACGAGCAGTACTTC. Amino acid sequence: CASSQGGREPYEQYF.

The rearrangement uses TRBV6-6 and TRBJ2-3; D is perhaps TRBD2 (5 bases). Germline values: CDR1 MNHNY, CDR2 SVGAGI (reference sequence). The CDR3 consists of 13 residues. V lost 4 bases and J lost 1, with 6 bases in between. The CDR3 DNA follows: TGTGCCAGCAGTTCCGGGGGCACAGATACGCAGTATTTT. Translating it yields CASSSGGTDTQYF.

The V call is TRBV7-9, the J call TRBJ2-5, with TRBD1 identical over 8 bases. J gave up 4 bases and V 4 bases, and 2 bases lay outside the gene matches. Germline-derived CDR1 and CDR2 are SEHNR and FQNEAQ (reference sequence). CDR3 length: 13 amino acids. Written as DNA, the CDR3 is TGTGCCAGCAGCTCCAGGGGGCCAGAGACCCAGTACTTC. Protein sequence: CASSSRGPETQYF.

The rearrangement uses TRBV5-8 and TRBJ1-6; 8 bases agree with TRBD1. This CDR3 has 12 amino acids. V trimming: 4 bases; J trimming: 17 bases; junction bases outside the gene matches: 8. Germline assignment: CDR1 SGHTS and CDR2 YDEGEE. As DNA, the CDR3 is TGTGCCAGCAGCGCCGGACAGGGCGGTATCCACTTT. This translates into CASSAGQGGIHF.

The rearrangement links TRBV5-1 to TRBJ1-6, with 7 bases matching TRBD1. V shed 4 bases, J shed 6 bases, and the junction held 4 bases outside the gene matches. The CDR3 has 14 amino acids. Germline V gene lookup returns CDR1 SGHRS and CDR2 YFSETQ. CDR3 sequence (DNA): TGCGCCAGCAGCACCCGGGACAGTAATTCACCCCTCCACTTT. This sequence encodes CASSTRDSNSPLHF.